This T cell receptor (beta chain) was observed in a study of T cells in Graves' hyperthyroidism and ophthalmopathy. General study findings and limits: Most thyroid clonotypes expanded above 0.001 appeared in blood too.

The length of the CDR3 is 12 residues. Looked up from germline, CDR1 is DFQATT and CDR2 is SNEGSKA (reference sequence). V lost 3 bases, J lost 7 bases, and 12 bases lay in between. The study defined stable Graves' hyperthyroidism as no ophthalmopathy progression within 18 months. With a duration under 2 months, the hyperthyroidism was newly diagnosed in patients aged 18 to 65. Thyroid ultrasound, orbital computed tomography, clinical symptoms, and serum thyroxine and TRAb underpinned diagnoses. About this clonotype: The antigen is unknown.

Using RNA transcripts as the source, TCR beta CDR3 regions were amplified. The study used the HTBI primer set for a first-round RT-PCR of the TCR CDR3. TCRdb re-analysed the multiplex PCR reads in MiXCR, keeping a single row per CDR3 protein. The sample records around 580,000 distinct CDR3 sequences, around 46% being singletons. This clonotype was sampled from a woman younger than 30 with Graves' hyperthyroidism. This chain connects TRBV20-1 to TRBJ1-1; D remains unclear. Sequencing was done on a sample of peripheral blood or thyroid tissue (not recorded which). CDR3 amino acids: CSARRATNEAFF. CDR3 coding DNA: TGCAGTGCTAGGAGGGCAACTAATGAAGCTTTCTTT.